This entry lists 10 T cell receptor beta chains sequenced from one sample in a study of CD8 T cell repertoires and HIV-1 epitope variants. Some clones are missing from TCRdb's copy, which holds only in-frame ones; the method was immunoSEQ multiplex PCR. The sample includes more than 3,500 clones, roughly 68% of them seen just once. For these receptors, no antigen is known. Specimen: cultured CD8+ T cells derived from PBMCs. These receptors were collected from a male donor with HIV.

This clone occurred a few times. The rearrangement links TRBV29-1 to TRBJ2-7; 10 bases match TRBD2. Germline V gives CDR1 SQVTM, CDR2 ANQGSEA. This CDR3 region has 14 residues. Unmatched junction bases numbered 5, after V lost 2 bases and J lost 4 bases. CDR3 DNA: TGCAGCGTTGAAATCGGGACTAGCGCATACGAGCAGTACTTC. This encodes CSVEIGTSAYEQYF.

The table lists this clone with a few counts. This chain uses TRBV9 with TRBJ1-1; weak D call: TRBD1 (5 bases). The germline gives CDR1 SGDLS, CDR2 YYNGEE. Trimming removed 0 bases from V and 3 bases from J, with 6 bases in between. The CDR3 is 13 amino acids. The CDR3, as DNA: TGTGCCAGCAGCGTAGGGACACACACTGAAGCTTTCTTT. This translates into CASSVGTHTEAFF.

The chain has TRBV9 and TRBJ2-3; TRBD2 agrees at 8 bases. The CDR3 is 18 residues long. V was clipped by 4 bases and J by 3 bases; unmatched bases: 16. The germline CDR1 and CDR2 sequences are SGDLS and YYNGEE. CDR3 bases: TGTGCCAGCAGCCCCCGGGGGGGGCGGGGGTCTGAGACAGATACGCAGTATTTT. Encoded protein: CASSPRGGRGSETDTQYF.

In the case of this clone: This same CDR3 is encoded by further DNA sequences in the sample. The chain carries TRBV4-3 and TRBJ2-7, with D tentatively TRBD2 (5 bases). From germline, CDR1 is LGHNA and CDR2 YSLEER. Trimming shortened V by 0 bases and J by 7 bases, and 10 bases separated the two germline ends. This CDR3 comprises 13 residues. In DNA, the CDR3 is TGCGCCAGCAGCCAAGATAGCGTGGGGGAGCAGTACTTC. Protein product: CASSQDSVGEQYF.

This chain uses TRBV18 with TRBJ2-1; TRBD2 matches 8 bases. There are 15 residues in the CDR3. Per the germline V gene, CDR1 is KGHSH and CDR2 is LQKENI. V dropped 4 bases and J dropped 7; count of bases not matched to a gene: 9. Here the CDR3 reads CASSLGTRGWNEQFF. The CDR3, as DNA: TGTGCCAGCTCACTAGGGACTAGGGGGTGGAATGAGCAGTTCTTC.

This clone is deemed large. The rearrangement joins TRBV7-9 to TRBJ1-5; D is ambiguous. In germline, CDR1 is SEHNR, CDR2 FQNEAQ (reference sequence). V shed 5 bases and J shed 0 bases, with 8 bases lying between them. The CDR3 runs 14 residues. This CDR3 is CASSPSYSNQPQHF. CDR3 coding DNA: TGTGCCAGCAGCCCGAGCTATAGCAATCAGCCCCAGCATTTT. Full variable domain (remainder filled in from reference TRBV7-9 and TRBJ1-5): DTGVSQNPRHKITKRGQNVTFRCDPISEHNRLYWYRQTLGQGPEFLTYFQNEAQLEKSRLLSDRFSAERPKGSFSTLEIQRTEQGDSAMYLCASSPSYSNQPQHFGDGTRLSIL.

The chain combines TRBV19 with TRBJ1-3; no firm D call. In germline, CDR1 is LNHDA, CDR2 SQIVND (reference sequence). Trimming took 9 bases from V and 4 from J, leaving 13 bases between them. This CDR3 has 13 amino acids. The CDR3 loop reads CASLRGNGNTIYF. The CDR3 region has the DNA TGTGCCAGCCTCCGCGGGAACGGAAACACCATATATTTT.

The chain employs TRBV7-9 and TRBJ2-1; D is possibly TRBD1 or TRBD2 (6 bases each). The ends were cut back, 1 base at V and 8 bases at J, with 12 bases in the middle. The CDR3 runs 14 residues. Germline CDR1 is SEHNR and CDR2 is FQNEAQ (reference sequence). CDR3 residues: CASSLVGASDEQFF. The CDR3 DNA reads TGTGCCAGCAGCTTAGTGGGGGCTAGCGATGAGCAGTTCTTC. The whole variable domain, filled in from reference TRBV7-9 and TRBJ2-1, reads DTGVSQNPRHKITKRGQNVTFRCDPISEHNRLYWYRQTLGQGPEFLTYFQNEAQLEKSRLLSDRFSAERPKGSFSTLEIQRTEQGDSAMYLCASSLVGASDEQFFGPGTRLTVL.

V usage is TRBV6-1 and J usage is TRBJ2-7; perhaps D is TRBD1 or TRBD2 (5 bases each). The CDR3 loop spans 14 amino acids. Germline CDR1 reads MNHNS; CDR2 reads SASEGT. Trimming left V 2 bases short and J 3 bases short, with 11 bases between. CDR3 nucleotides: TGTGCCAGCAGTGAACTTGGGGACCTCTACGAGCAGTACTTC. Its protein product is CASSELGDLYEQYF.

This rearrangement joins TRBV7-9 to TRBJ2-5; the D is unclear. This CDR3 spans 12 amino acids. Germline V gene lookup returns CDR1 SEHNR and CDR2 FQNEAQ (reference sequence). Trimming shortened V by 1 base and J by 5 bases, and 5 bases separated the two germline ends. The CDR3 loop is CASSLDWETQYF. In DNA form, the CDR3 reads TGTGCCAGCAGCTTAGATTGGGAGACCCAGTACTTC. Combining the CDR3 with reference TRBV7-9 and TRBJ2-5 gives the whole variable domain DTGVSQNPRHKITKRGQNVTFRCDPISEHNRLYWYRQTLGQGPEFLTYFQNEAQLEKSRLLSDRFSAERPKGSFSTLEIQRTEQGDSAMYLCASSLDWETQYFGPGTRLLVL.